The next 23 T cell receptor beta chains were all read from a single sample in a study of blood T cell repertoires in COVID-19. Produced via immunoSEQ multiplex PCR; TCRdb's table is partial and in-frame only. The sample has 100,000 to 150,000 clones, approximately 89% seen once; the top ten hold 10%. The sample taken for sequencing was peripheral blood. The receptors come from a man aged 50 to 59 with acute or convalescent COVID-19.

The chain joins TRBV13 to TRBJ1-5, with a weak D call TRBD1 (6 bases). Trimming left V 2 bases short and J 5 bases short, with 10 bases between. The CDR3 is made up of 14 amino acids. Germline CDR1 and CDR2: PRHDT and FYEKMQ (reference sequence). The CDR3 spells CASSLRGGDQPQHF. CDR3 bases: TGTGCCAGCAGCTTAAGAGGGGGGGATCAGCCCCAGCATTTT.

This chain uses TRBV28 with TRBJ1-4; a weak D match, TRBD1 (6 bases). The length of the CDR3 is 13 residues. Germline-derived CDR1 and CDR2 are MDHEN and SYDVKM. V shed 6 bases and J shed 13 bases, with 18 bases lying between them. The CDR3 here is CASRPGQTSRLFF. Written as DNA, the CDR3 is TGTGCCAGCAGACCCGGACAGACCTCAAGACTGTTTTTT.

The chain employs TRBV5-1 and TRBJ1-1; TRBD1 agrees at 7 bases. This CDR3 is 14 amino acids long. CDR1 is SGHRS, CDR2 YFSETQ, per germline. V lost 7 bases and J lost 3; bases outside the gene matches: 9. The CDR3 nucleotides are TGCGCCAGCGGTTCACAGGGGTTGTACACTGAAGCTTTCTTT. Its protein product is CASGSQGLYTEAFF.

The chain links TRBV6-4 to TRBJ2-3; 11 nucleotides match TRBD2. Germline V gene sequence: CDR1 MRHNA, CDR2 SNTAGT. CDR3 length: 16 amino acids. The trim removed 8 bases at V and 0 bases at J, leaving 7 bases unmatched. CDR3 nucleotide sequence: TGTGCCAGCCCGGGACTAGCGGTTACTAGCACAGATACGCAGTATTTT. Translation gives CASPGLAVTSTDTQYF.

This clone appeared once. V and J are TRBV7-9 and TRBJ2-1; 8 bases align to TRBD1. The CDR3 contains 17 residues. V shed 5 bases and J 4 bases; nucleotides not matched to a gene: 13. Germline-derived CDR1 and CDR2 are SEHNR and FQNEAQ (reference sequence). CDR3 sequence (DNA): TGTGCCAGCAGCGTCGTTTTTACAGGGGGGACTTACAATGAGCAGTTCTTC. Translation: CASSVVFTGGTYNEQFF.

J is TRBJ2-7 and V is TRBV5-1, with D possibly being TRBD2 (6 bases). The CDR3 consists of 14 residues. With 0 bases removed from V and 6 bases from J, the gap between germline ends came to 13 bases. Germline lookup yields CDR1 SGHRS and CDR2 YFSETQ. The CDR3 region is CASSLAVSGGEQYF. The CDR3 nucleotides are TGCGCCAGCAGCTTGGCCGTATCCGGGGGCGAGCAGTACTTC. Filled out from reference TRBV5-1 and TRBJ2-7, the complete variable domain reads KAGVTQTPRYLIKTRGQQVTLSCSPISGHRSVSWYQQTPGQGLQFLFEYFSETQRNKGNFPGRFSGRQFSNSRSEMNVSTLELGDSALYLCASSLAVSGGEQYFGPGTRLTVT.

CDR3 DNA: TGCAGCACGCAACGGGATGCCACTGAAGCTTTCTTT. It is translated as CSTQRDATEAFF. The gene calls are TRBV29-1 and TRBJ1-1; D gene unclear. The CDR3 loop spans 12 amino acids. Germline V gives CDR1 SQVTM, CDR2 ANQGSEA. V lost 8 bases and J lost 4, with 14 bases in between.

The genes are TRBV28 and TRBJ1-5; 9 bases are shared with TRBD1. The CDR3 contains 13 residues. Germline V gene lookup returns CDR1 MDHEN and CDR2 SYDVKM. Trimming took 6 bases from V and 6 from J; bases not matched to a gene: 3. CDR3 protein: CASRGTGSQPQHF. In DNA, the CDR3 is TGTGCCAGCAGGGGGACAGGGAGTCAGCCCCAGCATTTT.

The chain has TRBV5-1 and TRBJ1-6, with D possibly matching TRBD1 (6 bases). This CDR3 is built from 17 residues. Germline assignment: CDR1 SGHRS and CDR2 YFSETQ. V was cut by 4 bases and J by 11 bases, with 25 bases left in between. As DNA, the CDR3 is TGCGCCAGCAGCCTTGGTGGGGGGGGCAAGACCAACGCACCCCTCCACTTT. It codes for CASSLGGGGKTNAPLHF.

This chain joins TRBV6-1 and TRBJ1-1, with D possibly being TRBD1 (5 bases). V was clipped by 3 bases and J by 5 bases, with 16 bases between them. Germline assignment: CDR1 MNHNS and CDR2 SASEGT. CDR3 size: 15 residues. DNA for the CDR3: TGTGCCAGCAGTGACCCTCCTAGGGGTTTGACTGAAGCTTTCTTT. The encoded protein is CASSDPPRGLTEAFF.

This chain joins TRBV3-1 (or the pseudogene TRBV3-2) and TRBJ2-5, with D possibly TRBD1 on 6 matching bases. The CDR3 extends over 17 amino acids. Trimming left V 0 bases short and J 3 bases short, with 17 bases between. Germline loops: CDR1 LGHDT, CDR2 YNNKEL (reference sequence). The CDR3 DNA reads as TGTGCCAGCAGCCAAGAGGCCGCGCAGGGGTGGAAAGAGACCCAGTACTTC. Translated, it gives CASSQEAAQGWKETQYF.

The rearrangement joins TRBV7-2 to TRBJ1-1, with 9 bases fitting TRBD1. The V segment lost 4 bases and the J segment 5 bases; nucleotides outside the gene matches: 11. Germline V gene lookup returns CDR1 SGHTA and CDR2 FQGNSA. The CDR3 spans 16 residues. This CDR3 is CASSSSRRDRGTEAFF. The CDR3 bases are TGTGCCAGCAGCTCATCCCGGCGCGACAGGGGGACTGAAGCTTTCTTT.

The V gene is TRBV11-2, the J gene TRBJ2-2; 12 bases are a match to TRBD2. J was trimmed by 5 bases and V by 6 bases; bases with no gene match: 4. The length of the CDR3 is 15 residues. Germline loops: CDR1 SGHAT, CDR2 FQNNGV. The CDR3 nucleotides read TGTGCCAGCAGTTGGACTAGCGGGAATACCGGGGAGCTGTTTTTT. Amino acid sequence: CASSWTSGNTGELFF.

V and J are TRBV29-1 and TRBJ1-3, with D possibly TRBD1 on 6 matching bases. Germline V gives CDR1 SQVTM, CDR2 ANQGSEA. With 4 bases removed from V and 3 bases from J, the gap between germline ends came to 10 bases. This CDR3 is 13 amino acids long. CDR3 nucleotides: TGCAGCGTTGGCAGGGGAAGTGGAAACACCATATATTTT. It is translated as CSVGRGSGNTIYF.

The V gene is TRBV19, the J gene TRBJ1-2; D call uncertain. The germline gives CDR1 LNHDA, CDR2 SQIVND (reference sequence). V gave up 5 bases and J gave up 3 bases, with 16 bases separating them. The CDR3 extends over 15 amino acids. The CDR3 spells CASSVTGAGDYGYTF. The CDR3 nucleotides are TGTGCCAGTAGTGTCACGGGAGCAGGAGACTATGGCTACACCTTC.

J is TRBJ1-2 and V is TRBV7-6; a weak D match, TRBD1 (5 bases). CDR3 length equals 14 residues. The V end lost 1 base, the J end lost 5 bases, and 11 bases lay between the germline ends. Germline CDR1 reads SGHVS; CDR2 reads FNYEAQ. For the CDR3, the DNA is TGTGCCAGCAGCTTAGGCCTTGACAGTTATGGCTACACCTTC. Translating it yields CASSLGLDSYGYTF.

This CDR3 reads CASSSLQGASGYTF. The CDR3, as DNA: TGTGCCAGTAGTTCCCTACAGGGGGCTTCTGGCTACACCTTC. The chain links TRBV19 to TRBJ1-2, with 9 bases identical to TRBD1. The length of the CDR3 is 14 residues. From germline, CDR1 is LNHDA and CDR2 SQIVND (reference sequence). J gave up 7 bases and V 5 bases, and 8 bases lay outside the gene matches.

The CDR3 here is CSVEDRLETRGYTF. In DNA, the CDR3 is TGCAGCGTTGAAGATCGGTTAGAGACGCGGGGCTACACCTTC. The V gene is TRBV29-1, the J gene TRBJ1-2; D remains unclear. Germline CDR1 reads SQVTM; CDR2 reads ANQGSEA. The CDR3 extends over 14 amino acids. Trimming took 0 bases from V and 8 from J, leaving 16 bases between them.

V gene TRBV19 combines with J gene TRBJ2-5; TRBD2 is a possible D gene (5 bases). This CDR3 region has 13 residues. Deletions cut 6 bases from V and 5 bases from J, with 13 bases between. Germline values: CDR1 LNHDA, CDR2 SQIVND (reference sequence). The CDR3 nucleotides read TGTGCCAGTAGGACTGCGGGTGCGGAGACCCAGTACTTC. Its translation: CASRTAGAETQYF.

The gene calls are TRBV29-1 and TRBJ2-1, with TRBD1 matching 8 bases. CDR1 SQVTM and CDR2 ANQGSEA come from the germline V gene. V lost 2 bases and J lost 4; bases outside the gene matches: 7. This CDR3 contains 15 residues. In DNA form, the CDR3 reads TGCAGCGTTGAACCCCGGACAGGGCAATACAATGAGCAGTTCTTC. This gives the protein CSVEPRTGQYNEQFF.

This clone has a single count. The chain carries TRBV5-1 and TRBJ1-1; D gene unclear. Germline CDR1 SGHRS, CDR2 YFSETQ. V shed 3 bases and J shed 1 base, with 16 bases lying between them. The CDR3 loop spans 16 amino acids. CDR3 nucleotides: TGCGCCAGCAGCTGGGCCCCACTGGAACAGAACACTGAAGCTTTCTTT. Protein product: CASSWAPLEQNTEAFF.

To note about this clone: At one boundary the junction diverges from the germline segment, which might be a read error. The chain joins TRBV3-1 (or the pseudogene TRBV3-2) to TRBJ1-1; TRBD1 might be the D (6 bases). The length of the CDR3 is 14 residues. The germline V gene encodes CDR1 LGHDT and CDR2 YNNKEL (reference sequence). The CDR3 region has the DNA TGTGCCAGCAGTCAAGACAGGTCGAACACTGAAGCTTTCTTT. Protein: CASSQDRSNTEAFF.

This clone was detected once. The genes are TRBV7-9 and TRBJ2-1; 7 nucleotides align to TRBD2. The V gene's germline CDR1 is SEHNR and CDR2 FQNEAQ (reference sequence). With V trimmed by 3 bases and J by 5 bases, 4 bases remained unmatched. The CDR3 spans 14 residues. The CDR3 DNA reads TGTGCCAGCAGCTTTAGGACTAGAGACAATGAGCAGTTCTTC. Encoded protein: CASSFRTRDNEQFF. The full variable domain, its missing parts supplied by reference TRBV7-9 and TRBJ2-1, is DTGVSQNPRHKITKRGQNVTFRCDPISEHNRLYWYRQTLGQGPEFLTYFQNEAQLEKSRLLSDRFSAERPKGSFSTLEIQRTEQGDSAMYLCASSFRTRDNEQFFGPGTRLTVL.